These 30 T cell receptor beta chains were all obtained from the same sample, sequenced in a study of blood T cell repertoires in COVID-19 (dated by TCRdb to 2018 to 2020). Preparation of the library involved the immunoSEQ multiplex PCR assay. TCRdb provides this immuneACCESS table in a form limited to in-frame rearrangements. Some clones are lacking; in checked studies, under half of them reflect an unresolved V gene, and why the rest are absent is not known. This sample holds about 53,000 clones; more than 85% were observed only once. The ten largest account for 2.5% to 3.5% of the sample. The sequencing sample was made of peripheral blood. Receptors originate from a human donor in a cohort sampled during active COVID-19.

The J gene is TRBJ1-1, the V gene TRBV6-1; the match to TRBD1 covers 9 bases. The CDR3 consists of 15 residues. Germline assignment: CDR1 MNHNS and CDR2 SASEGT. The ends lost 1 base at V and 7 bases at J; junction bases unmatched: 7. The CDR3 region is CASSEVNRGLGEAFF. The CDR3 DNA is TGTGCCAGCAGTGAAGTAAACAGGGGGCTAGGTGAAGCTTTCTTT.

This chain connects TRBV25-1 to TRBJ2-3; 12 nucleotides align to TRBD2. The CDR3 is 18 amino acids. Germline V gene sequence: CDR1 MGHDK, CDR2 SYGVNS. The trim removed 4 bases at V and 2 bases at J, leaving 10 bases unmatched. The CDR3 DNA is TGTGCCAGCAGTGCCCTCTGGGCTAGCGGGAGGGACACAGATACGCAGTATTTT. It specifies CASSALWASGRDTDTQYF.

The chain has TRBV29-1 and TRBJ2-3, with D maybe TRBD1 (6 bases). The CDR3 spans 13 residues. V lost 7 bases and J 2 bases, leaving 13 bases between the germline ends. The V gene's germline CDR1 is SQVTM and CDR2 ANQGSEA. In nucleotides, the CDR3 is TGCAGCGCCACGGACAGACTCACAGATACGCAGTATTTT. Its protein product is CSATDRLTDTQYF.

V is TRBV5-6 and J is TRBJ1-1; 7 bases map to TRBD1. Unmatched junction bases numbered 7, after V lost 3 bases and J lost 5 bases. The CDR3 sequence is 14 residues long. The germline V gene has CDR1 SGHDT and CDR2 YYEEEE. The CDR3 sequence is CASSSRTGGTEAFF. The CDR3 coding sequence is TGTGCCAGCAGCTCCAGGACAGGAGGAACTGAAGCTTTCTTT.

In its sample, this clone was seen once. This chain connects TRBV12-3 or TRBV12-4 to TRBJ1-2; 9 nucleotides line up with TRBD1. The V and J ends lost 9 bases and 4 bases, in that order; junction bases with no gene match: 3. This CDR3 has 12 residues. The CDR3 DNA sequence: TGTGCCAGTGGGGGACAGGGCTATGGCTACACCTTC. Protein product: CASGGQGYGYTF.

The chain joins TRBV18 to TRBJ2-2, with no clear D. Germline CDR1 and CDR2: KGHSH and LQKENI. V was trimmed by 4 bases and J by 1 base, leaving 10 bases between them. The CDR3 totals 15 residues. This chain's CDR3 is CASSRRSVNTGELFF. The CDR3 DNA sequence: TGTGCCAGCTCACGTCGCTCAGTGAACACCGGGGAGCTGTTTTTT.

The J gene is TRBJ1-2, the V gene TRBV2; no definite D call. Trimming took 1 base from V and 11 from J, leaving 8 bases between them. The germline V gene has CDR1 SNHLY and CDR2 FYNNEI. The CDR3 contains 11 residues. CDR3 sequence: CASSEGYGYTF. CDR3 nucleotide sequence: TGTGCCAGCAGTGAAGGGTACGGGTACACCTTC.

This chain connects TRBV2 to TRBJ1-6; no definite D call. V dropped 0 bases and J dropped 7 bases, with 10 bases sitting between them. This CDR3 spans 15 amino acids. CDR1 and CDR2 from the germline V gene are SNHLY and FYNNEI. The CDR3 reads CASSEALRGNSPLHF. CDR3 nucleotide sequence: TGTGCCAGCAGTGAAGCGCTTCGGGGAAATTCACCCCTCCACTTT.

The CDR3 sequence: CASSPTGESQPQHF. The CDR3 region has the DNA TGTGCCAGCAGCCCTACAGGGGAGAGTCAGCCCCAGCATTTT. The chain carries TRBV5-6 and TRBJ1-5; 7 bases line up with TRBD1. This CDR3 has 14 residues. Trimming at V came to 4 bases and at J to 6 bases, leaving 7 bases not matched to a gene. Germline V CDR1 and CDR2: SGHDT, YYEEEE.

The genes are TRBV28 and TRBJ1-1, with 7 bases aligning to TRBD1. The germline V gene has CDR1 MDHEN and CDR2 SYDVKM. The ends lost 5 bases at V and 8 bases at J; junction bases unmatched: 8. This CDR3 has 13 residues. CDR3 region: CASSLPGQKEAFF. The CDR3 DNA sequence: TGTGCCAGCAGTCTACCGGGACAGAAAGAAGCTTTCTTT.

This chain uses TRBV19 with TRBJ2-7, with 7 bases identical to TRBD1. There are 14 residues in the CDR3. Germline CDR1 LNHDA, CDR2 SQIVND (reference sequence). J was trimmed by 2 bases and V by 5 bases; bases with no gene match: 6. The CDR3 loop reads CASSLETGTYEQYF. The CDR3 DNA is TGTGCCAGTAGTTTGGAGACAGGGACCTACGAGCAGTACTTC.

This clone occurred once. The gene calls are TRBV4-2 and TRBJ1-4; D is possibly TRBD1 (6 bases). This CDR3 contains 15 residues. Between the trimmed V and J ends, which lost 2 bases and 8 bases, there was a span of 15 bases. Germline V gene lookup returns CDR1 LGHNA and CDR2 YNFKEQ. The CDR3 reads CASSQTLGGGEKLFF. The DNA for the CDR3 is TGTGCCAGCAGCCAAACTTTAGGGGGTGGAGAAAAACTGTTTTTT.

In its sample, this clone was seen once. The rearrangement joins TRBV2 to TRBJ2-7; the D is unclear. The V gene lost 5 bases and the J gene lost 9 bases, with 11 bases spanning the gap. CDR1 SNHLY and CDR2 FYNNEI come from the germline V gene. The CDR3 runs to 11 residues. The CDR3 loop is CASSLTTGQYV. CDR3 nucleotide sequence: TGTGCCAGCAGTCTAACGACTGGGCAGTACGTC.

Here the CDR3 DNA reads TGTGCCAGTAGTACGGGACAGTCCTACGAGCAGTACTTC. Translation: CASSTGQSYEQYF. This chain joins TRBV19 and TRBJ2-7, with 7 bases that match TRBD1. Per the germline V gene, CDR1 is LNHDA and CDR2 is SQIVND (reference sequence). The CDR3 has 13 amino acids. V lost 4 bases to trimming and J lost 1 base; unmatched junction nucleotides: 1.

This clone appeared once. The J gene is TRBJ2-1, the V gene TRBV6-2 or TRBV6-3; 7 bases line up with TRBD2. V shed 5 bases, J shed 1 base, and the junction held 17 bases outside the gene matches. The CDR3 sequence is 19 residues long. Germline V lookup: CDR1 MNHEY, CDR2 SVGEGT. This CDR3 is CASSNQGVTLARSYNEQFF. The CDR3 DNA follows: TGTGCCAGCAGTAACCAAGGTGTCACACTAGCGCGTTCCTACAATGAGCAGTTCTTC.

The chain employs TRBV6-1 and TRBJ1-6, with 10 bases aligning to TRBD1. Losses at the gene ends were 1 base for V and 2 bases for J; bases not matched to a gene: 2. Germline V gene data show CDR1 as MNHNS and CDR2 as SASEGT. The CDR3 contains 17 residues. CDR3 DNA: TGTGCCAGCAGTGAAGAGACAGGGGGCACCTATAATTCACCCCTCCACTTT. It specifies CASSEETGGTYNSPLHF.

The V gene is TRBV4-2, the J gene TRBJ2-1, with D tentatively TRBD1 (5 bases). Germline V gene sequence: CDR1 LGHNA, CDR2 YNFKEQ. V gave up 3 bases and J gave up 0 bases, with 6 bases separating them. CDR3 length: 14 amino acids. The CDR3 DNA follows: TGTGCCAGCAGCCACGACAGCTCCTACAATGAGCAGTTCTTC. Translated: CASSHDSSYNEQFF.

This chain joins TRBV5-1 and TRBJ2-1; D may be TRBD2 (5 bases). The germline gives CDR1 SGHRS, CDR2 YFSETQ. Trimming shortened V by 0 bases and J by 5 bases, and 6 bases separated the two germline ends. The CDR3 consists of 13 residues. The CDR3 is CASSLGLNNEQFF. In DNA, the CDR3 is TGCGCCAGCAGCTTGGGACTAAACAATGAGCAGTTCTTC.

J is TRBJ2-2 and V is TRBV5-8, with no clear D. The CDR3 runs 15 residues. Looked up from germline, CDR1 is SGHTS and CDR2 is YDEGEE. V lost 0 bases to trimming and J lost 5 bases, with 11 bases between them. CDR3 nucleotide sequence: TGTGCCAGCAGCTTGGCGGTCCCCTCGACCGGGGAGCTGTTTTTT. Protein: CASSLAVPSTGELFF.

The CDR3 is CASSRGNEQFF. The CDR3 bases are TGTGCCAGCAGCCGGGGCAATGAGCAGTTCTTC. This sequence joins TRBV9 and TRBJ2-1, with D perhaps matching TRBD2 (5 bases). Trimming shortened V by 4 bases and J by 6 bases, and 5 bases separated the two germline ends. CDR1 SGDLS and CDR2 YYNGEE come from the germline V gene. CDR3 length: 11 residues.

The chain joins TRBV2 to TRBJ2-3; 11 positions agree with TRBD2. Germline CDR1 and CDR2: SNHLY and FYNNEI. The J segment lost 1 base and the V segment lost 2 bases, leaving 2 bases of the junction unmatched. The CDR3 runs to 16 residues. Written as DNA, the CDR3 is TGTGCCAGCAGTGAACTACTAGCGGGGGGCACAGATACGCAGTATTTT. Amino acids: CASSELLAGGTDTQYF.

This clone has a single count. V is TRBV18 and J is TRBJ2-1; 7 bases are shared with TRBD2. The V and J ends lost 2 bases and 6 bases, in that order; junction bases with no gene match: 10. This CDR3 has 16 residues. The germline gives CDR1 KGHSH, CDR2 LQKENI. DNA of the CDR3: TGTGCCAGCTCACCATCGGGCGGTTGGGAGGGCAATGAGCAGTTCTTC. Translation: CASSPSGGWEGNEQFF.

V and J are TRBV29-1 and TRBJ2-1, with 13 bases that match TRBD2. CDR1 is SQVTM, CDR2 ANQGSEA, per germline. V lost 3 bases to trimming and J lost 14 bases; unmatched junction nucleotides: 4. This CDR3 is 12 amino acids long. In DNA, the CDR3 is TGCAGCGTTGAGGGACTAGCGGGGATGAAGTTCTTC. Protein: CSVEGLAGMKFF.

This chain joins TRBV29-1 and TRBJ2-2, with 8 bases lining up with TRBD1. CDR3 size: 16 residues. CDR1 is SQVTM, CDR2 ANQGSEA, per germline. Trimming removed 6 bases from V and 7 bases from J; junction bases left unmatched: 16. CDR3 sequence (DNA): TGCAGCGTCCCTTCCTCCGGGACAGGAACCAGCGGGGAGCTGTTTTTT. This encodes CSVPSSGTGTSGELFF.

The chain is built from TRBV6-5 and TRBJ2-2, with D possibly TRBD2 on 6 matching bases. Germline loops: CDR1 MNHEY, CDR2 SVGAGI. The CDR3 sequence is 16 residues long. Trimming shortened V by 0 bases and J by 5 bases, and 13 bases separated the two germline ends. This chain's CDR3 is CASSYSTARGTGELFF. The DNA of the CDR3 is TGTGCCAGCAGTTACTCAACTGCGCGGGGAACCGGGGAGCTGTTTTTT.

The genes are TRBV6-5 and TRBJ1-5; 8 nucleotides agree with TRBD1. The V segment lost 7 bases and the J segment 5 bases; nucleotides outside the gene matches: 4. This CDR3 region has 13 residues. Per the germline V gene, CDR1 is MNHEY and CDR2 is SVGAGI. The DNA for the CDR3 is TGTGCCAGCATGTTGGGACAGGATCAGCCCCAGCATTTT. This codes for CASMLGQDQPQHF.

The chain employs TRBV21-1 and TRBJ2-4; the DNA was not compared with TRBD1, the D call given in the table. TRBV21-1 is a pseudogene. The CDR3 runs 14 residues. Here the CDR3 DNA reads TGTGCCAGCAACCAGGGGAACAGAAAAAACATTCAGTACTTC. This gives the protein CASNQGNRKNIQYF.

The chain combines TRBV28 with TRBJ2-7, with a weak D call TRBD2 (5 bases). V lost 2 bases and J lost 7, with 15 bases in between. Germline V gene lookup returns CDR1 MDHEN and CDR2 SYDVKM. The CDR3 is made up of 14 amino acids. Written as DNA, the CDR3 is TGTGCCAGCAGTTTACCCACTGTGGGCGGGGAGCAGTACTTC. Protein product: CASSLPTVGGEQYF.

This sequence joins TRBV18 and TRBJ2-5; TRBD1 might be the D (6 bases). Between the trimmed V and J ends, which lost 3 bases and 3 bases, there was a span of 11 bases. This CDR3 has 14 residues. Germline CDR1 is KGHSH and CDR2 is LQKENI. The DNA of the CDR3 is TGTGCCAGCTCACCTAAGAAGGGGGAAGAGACCCAGTACTTC. Translating it yields CASSPKKGEETQYF.

The rearrangement uses TRBV11-2 and TRBJ2-7, with D tentatively TRBD2 (5 bases). Per germline, CDR1 SGHAT and CDR2 FQNNGV. V lost 1 base and J lost 3, with 13 bases in between. This CDR3 is 15 amino acids long. The CDR3 here is CASSLGRVWDYEQYF. CDR3 in DNA: TGTGCCAGCAGCTTAGGGCGGGTTTGGGACTACGAGCAGTACTTC.